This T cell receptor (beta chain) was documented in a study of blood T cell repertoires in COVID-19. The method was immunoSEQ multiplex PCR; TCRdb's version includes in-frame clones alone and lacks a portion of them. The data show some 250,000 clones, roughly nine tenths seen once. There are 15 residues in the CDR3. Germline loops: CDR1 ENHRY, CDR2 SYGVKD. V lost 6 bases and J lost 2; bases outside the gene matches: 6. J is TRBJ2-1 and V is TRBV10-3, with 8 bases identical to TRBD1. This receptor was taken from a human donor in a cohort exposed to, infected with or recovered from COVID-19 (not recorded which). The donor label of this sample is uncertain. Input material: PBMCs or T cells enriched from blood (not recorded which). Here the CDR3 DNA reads TGTGCCATCAGGGAACCAGGGGGCGCCTACAATGAGCAGTTCTTC. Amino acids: CAIREPGGAYNEQFF.